The clone carrying this T cell receptor (beta chain) was picked up a small number of times. Its antigen remains unknown. The assay was immunoSEQ multiplex PCR, and TCRdb's table has in-frame clones only and misses some. The data contain 200,000 or so clones, over 80% of them singletons. Germline CDR1 MRHNA, CDR2 SNTAGT. With 4 bases clipped from V and 6 bases from J, the junction kept 6 bases outside the gene matches. The CDR3 runs to 15 residues. This entry comes from a study of T cell responses to AZD1222 COVID-19 vaccine. Study-wide results and limits: Across the whole spike, CD4 TCRs peaked at regions 160-218 and 743-854. The repertoires were collected only after the peak T cell response.

This specimen consisted of peripheral blood, obtained on day 0 of AZD1222 vaccination. The sequence derives from an adult in good health. The chain has TRBV6-4 and TRBJ2-1; 10 nucleotides match TRBD2. As DNA, the CDR3 is TGTGCCAGCAGTGCCCTAGCGGGAGCCTCCAATGAGCAGTTCTTC. Translating gives CASSALAGASNEQFF.